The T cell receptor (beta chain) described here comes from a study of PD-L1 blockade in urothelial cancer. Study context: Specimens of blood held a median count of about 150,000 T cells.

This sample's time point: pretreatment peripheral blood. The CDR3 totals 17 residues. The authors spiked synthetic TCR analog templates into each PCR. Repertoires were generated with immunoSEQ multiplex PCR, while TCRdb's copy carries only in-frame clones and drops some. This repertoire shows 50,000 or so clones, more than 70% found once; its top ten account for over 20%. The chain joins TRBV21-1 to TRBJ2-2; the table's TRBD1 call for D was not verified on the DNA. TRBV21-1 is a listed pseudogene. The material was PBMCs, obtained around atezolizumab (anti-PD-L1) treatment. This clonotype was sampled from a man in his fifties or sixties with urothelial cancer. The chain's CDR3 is CASSKDFTGENTGELFF. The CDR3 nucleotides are TGTGCCAGCAGCAAAGACTTCACAGGAGAGAACACCGGGGAGCTGTTTTTT.